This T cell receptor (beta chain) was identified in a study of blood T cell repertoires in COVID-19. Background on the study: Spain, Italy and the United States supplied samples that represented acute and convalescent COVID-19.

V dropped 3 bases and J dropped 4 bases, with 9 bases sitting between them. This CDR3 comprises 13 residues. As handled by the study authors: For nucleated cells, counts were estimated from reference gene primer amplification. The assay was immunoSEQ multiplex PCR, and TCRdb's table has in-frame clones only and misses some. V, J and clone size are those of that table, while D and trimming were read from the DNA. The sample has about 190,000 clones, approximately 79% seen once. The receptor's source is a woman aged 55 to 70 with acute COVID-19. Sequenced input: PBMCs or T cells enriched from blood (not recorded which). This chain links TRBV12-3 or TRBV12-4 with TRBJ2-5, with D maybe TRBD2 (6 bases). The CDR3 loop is CASSFRELETQYF. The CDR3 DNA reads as TGTGCCAGCAGTTTCCGGGAGCTAGAGACCCAGTACTTC.